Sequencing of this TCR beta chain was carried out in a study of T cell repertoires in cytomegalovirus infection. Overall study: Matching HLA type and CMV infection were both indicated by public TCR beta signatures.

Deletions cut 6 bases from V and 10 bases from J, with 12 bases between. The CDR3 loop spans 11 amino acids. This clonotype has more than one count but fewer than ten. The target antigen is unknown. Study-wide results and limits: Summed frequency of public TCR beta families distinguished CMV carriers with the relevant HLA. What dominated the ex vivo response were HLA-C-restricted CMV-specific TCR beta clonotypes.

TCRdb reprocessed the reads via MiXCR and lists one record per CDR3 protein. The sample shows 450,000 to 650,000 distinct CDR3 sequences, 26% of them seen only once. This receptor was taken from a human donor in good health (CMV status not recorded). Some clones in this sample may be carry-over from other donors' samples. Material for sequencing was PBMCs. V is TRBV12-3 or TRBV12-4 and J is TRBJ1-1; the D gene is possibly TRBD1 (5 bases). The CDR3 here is CASRVGAGAFF. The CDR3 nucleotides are TGTGCCAGCAGGGTCGGGGCAGGAGCTTTCTTT.